This T cell receptor beta chain was recovered during a study of CD8 T cells in ankylosing spondylitis. Study outcomes and limitations: Among TCR beta sequences, a motif of about 8 highly homologous variants appeared characteristic of ankylosing spondylitis blood. Reported data indicate significant enrichment of disease-linked clones within matched ankylosing spondylitis synovial fluid. Disease-linked clones, CD8+, were relatively rare in peripheral blood.

This clonotype was counted at least ten times. The antigen is undetermined. Each CDR3 protein is one row after TCRdb ran MiXCR on the 5' RACE reads. The data contain 250,000 or so distinct CDR3 sequences, 15% to 20% of them singletons. What was sequenced was blood, either unsorted or a sorted T cell fraction (not recorded which). This sequence was found in a male donor with ankylosing spondylitis or in good health (not recorded which).

As DNA, the CDR3 is TGTGCCAGCAGTTCTCCCCAGGCCCAAAACATTCAGTACTTC. This gives the protein CASSSPQAQNIQYF. The chain links TRBV12-3 or TRBV12-4 to TRBJ2-4, with D uncertain. The CDR3 extends over 14 amino acids. V was shortened by 4 bases and J by 5 bases, with 12 bases between the two germline ends.